The 10 T cell receptor beta chains reported below all come from one sample, sequenced in a study of blood T cell repertoires in COVID-19 (TCRdb year 2020). The library was prepared using the immunoSEQ multiplex PCR assay. As stored in TCRdb, this immuneACCESS dataset retains in-frame rearrangements with V and J assigned. A fraction of the clones does not appear; measured against another copy, unresolved V genes explain less than half of the discrepancy, and the remainder lacks a known reason. The sample includes a few hundred thousand clones, with more than 75% observed a single time. The top ten clones comprise 6.5% to 9.5% of the sample. The material sequenced was peripheral blood. The source of these receptors is a woman in her forties or fifties who had recovered from COVID-19.

This chain uses TRBV11-2 with TRBJ2-2; D may be TRBD1 (6 bases). V was trimmed by 4 bases and J by 3 bases, leaving 15 bases between them. Germline loops: CDR1 SGHAT, CDR2 FQNNGV. The CDR3 is 16 residues long. The CDR3 loop is CASSSSFRGYTGELFF. As DNA, the CDR3 is TGTGCCAGCAGCTCCTCGTTCAGGGGCTACACCGGGGAGCTGTTTTTT.

The chain carries TRBV6-2 or TRBV6-3 and TRBJ2-7; 12 nucleotides line up with TRBD1. In germline, CDR1 is MNHEY, CDR2 SVGEGT. The ends lost 2 bases at V and 4 bases at J; junction bases unmatched: 6. The CDR3 is made up of 16 amino acids. The DNA for the CDR3 is TGTGCCAGCAGTTACCCCCCGGGACAGGGGGCATACGAGCAGTACTTC. Translation gives CASSYPPGQGAYEQYF.

The CDR3 DNA is TGCGCCAGCAGCTTTGGTAGCGGGGACGGGGCCAACGTCCTGACTTTC. It yields the protein CASSFGSGDGANVLTF. The chain is built from TRBV5-1 and TRBJ2-6, with TRBD2 matching over 8 bases. Germline-derived CDR1 and CDR2 are SGHRS and YFSETQ. There are 16 residues in the CDR3. Trimming took 2 bases from V and 4 from J; bases not matched to a gene: 5. The full variable domain, its missing parts supplied by reference TRBV5-1 and TRBJ2-6, is KAGVTQTPRYLIKTRGQQVTLSCSPISGHRSVSWYQQTPGQGLQFLFEYFSETQRNKGNFPGRFSGRQFSNSRSEMNVSTLELGDSALYLCASSFGSGDGANVLTFGAGSRLTVL.

J is TRBJ2-2 and V is TRBV15, with 10 bases matching TRBD2. Germline V lookup: CDR1 LNHNV, CDR2 YYDKDF (reference sequence). With V trimmed by 9 bases and J by 2 bases, 15 bases remained unmatched. This CDR3 is 18 amino acids long. CDR3 DNA sequence: TGTGCCACTAATCTCGGGTTAGCGGGGGGAGACAACACCGGGGAGCTGTTTTTT. Its protein product is CATNLGLAGGDNTGELFF. Full variable domain (missing parts from reference TRBV15 and TRBJ2-2): DAMVIQNPRYQVTQFGKPVTLSCSQTLNHNVMYWYQQKSSQAPKLLFHYYDKDFNNEADTPDNFQSRRPNTSFCFLDIRSPGLGDTAMYLCATNLGLAGGDNTGELFFGEGSRLTVL.

This rearrangement joins TRBV11-2 to TRBJ2-2, with D possibly matching TRBD2 (6 bases). V lost 1 base, J lost 7 bases, and 13 bases lay in between. Germline loops: CDR1 SGHAT, CDR2 FQNNGV. CDR3 size: 15 residues. CDR3 loop: CASSLVTRHRGELFF. As DNA, the CDR3 is TGTGCCAGCAGCTTAGTGACTAGGCATCGCGGGGAGCTGTTTTTT.

The chain joins TRBV18 to TRBJ1-1, with D perhaps matching TRBD1 (6 bases). V lost 3 bases and J 6 bases, leaving 11 bases between the germline ends. CDR3 length equals 13 residues. Germline CDR1 and CDR2: KGHSH and LQKENI. The CDR3 loop reads CASSPQGWAEAFF. In DNA form, the CDR3 reads TGTGCCAGCTCACCCCAGGGGTGGGCTGAAGCTTTCTTT.

The rearrangement links TRBV12-5 to TRBJ2-7; 8 positions agree with TRBD2. V was clipped by 5 bases and J by 5 bases; unmatched bases: 11. Germline assignment: CDR1 LGHNT and CDR2 FRNRAP. The CDR3 has 15 amino acids. As DNA, the CDR3 is TGTGCTAGTGGTCCGGGACTAGTGTCATTCGACGAGCAGTACTTC. Translated: CASGPGLVSFDEQYF.

This clone is a singleton in its sample. The rearrangement joins TRBV7-2 to TRBJ2-4; 7 bases map to TRBD2. The germline CDR1 and CDR2 sequences are SGHTA and FQGNSA. The ends lost 1 base at V and 0 bases at J; junction bases unmatched: 9. CDR3 length: 18 residues. The DNA of the CDR3 is TGTGCCAGCAGCTTAGGCCCCCCTAGCGGTTTAGCCAAAAACATTCAGTACTTC. It codes for CASSLGPPSGLAKNIQYF. The full variable domain, its missing parts supplied by reference TRBV7-2 and TRBJ2-4, is GAGVSQSPSNKVTEKGKDVELRCDPISGHTALYWYRQSLGQGLEFLIYFQGNSAPDKSGLPSDRFSAERTGGSVSTLTIQRTQQEDSAVYLCASSLGPPSGLAKNIQYFGAGTRLSVL.

CDR3 nucleotides: TGTGCCAGCAGTCCATCCGGGACACCCTCTTGGGAGCAGTACTTC. It is translated as CASSPSGTPSWEQYF. This sequence joins TRBV28 and TRBJ2-7, with a tentative D call TRBD1 (6 bases). The V end lost 5 bases, the J end lost 7 bases, and 21 bases lay between the germline ends. The CDR3 spans 15 residues. Germline V gene sequence: CDR1 MDHEN, CDR2 SYDVKM.

The chain uses TRBV6-2 or TRBV6-3 and TRBJ1-6; 8 bases align to TRBD1. CDR1 and CDR2 from the germline V gene are MNHEY and SVGEGT. V trimming: 5 bases; J trimming: 4 bases; junction bases outside the gene matches: 7. This CDR3 comprises 16 residues. The CDR3 DNA sequence: TGTGCCAGCAGTCCGGGACAGGCGATATATAATTCACCCCTCCACTTT. Translation gives CASSPGQAIYNSPLHF.